The 10 T cell receptor beta chains given below trace back to one sample, sequenced in a study of OX40 agonist ivuxolimab in advanced cancers. Method: immunoSEQ multiplex PCR; TCRdb's copy keeps in-frame clones and lacks some. The data show 65,000 to 70,000 clones, with roughly 89% seen just once and roughly a tenth held by the top ten. The sample was CD4+ or CD8+ T cells sorted from blood, taken in a trial of the OX40 agonist ivuxolimab. All receptors come from an adult with an advanced solid tumor such as melanoma, head and neck, liver or kidney cancer.

This chain joins TRBV15 and TRBJ2-2; 7 nucleotides line up with TRBD1. Germline assignment: CDR1 LNHNV and CDR2 YYDKDF (reference sequence). The trim removed 0 bases at V and 2 bases at J, leaving 3 bases unmatched. CDR3 length equals 16 residues. The CDR3 sequence: CATSRDRQGNTGELFF. CDR3 coding DNA: TGTGCCACCAGCAGAGATCGACAGGGAAACACCGGGGAGCTGTTTTTT. The variable domain in full, with the rest retrieved from reference TRBV15 and TRBJ2-2, is DAMVIQNPRYQVTQFGKPVTLSCSQTLNHNVMYWYQQKSSQAPKLLFHYYDKDFNNEADTPDNFQSRRPNTSFCFLDIRSPGLGDTAMYLCATSRDRQGNTGELFFGEGSRLTVL.

This chain's CDR3 is CASSPLTGDEQFF. CDR3 nucleotides: TGTGCCAGCAGTCCCCTCACGGGCGATGAGCAGTTCTTC. The V and J genes are TRBV28 and TRBJ2-1, with D hard to call. The germline gives CDR1 MDHEN, CDR2 SYDVKM. Trimming removed 5 bases from V and 8 bases from J, with 13 bases in between. This CDR3 comprises 13 residues.

The rearrangement joins TRBV18 to TRBJ1-5; weak D call: TRBD1 (6 bases). CDR3 length equals 17 residues. Germline assignment: CDR1 KGHSH and CDR2 LQKENI. The V and J ends lost 2 bases and 0 bases respectively, with 14 bases between them. The CDR3 loop reads CASSPEATGYSNQPQHF. The CDR3 coding sequence is TGTGCCAGCTCACCAGAGGCCACAGGGTATAGCAATCAGCCCCAGCATTTT. The full variable domain, its missing parts supplied by reference TRBV18 and TRBJ1-5, is NAGVMQNPRHLVRRRGQEARLRCSPMKGHSHVYWYRQLPEEGLKFMVYLQKENIIDESGMPKERFSAEFPKEGPSILRIQQVVRGDSAAYFCASSPEATGYSNQPQHFGDGTRLSIL.

This chain connects TRBV6-5 to TRBJ1-3; D possibly corresponds to TRBD1 (5 bases). Germline CDR1 is MNHEY and CDR2 is SVGAGI. Trimming stripped 6 bases from V and 3 bases from J, with 12 bases between. The CDR3 covers 14 residues. The CDR3 nucleotides read TGTGCCAGCAGACCCGGGGGTAGTGGAAACACCATATATTTT. It encodes CASRPGGSGNTIYF.

The rearrangement links TRBV7-2 to TRBJ2-6; D is ambiguous. V lost 6 bases, J lost 4 bases, and 16 bases lay in between. Germline CDR1 is SGHTA and CDR2 is FQGNSA. There are 16 residues in the CDR3. CDR3 in amino acids: CASSYLRVGGANVLTF. CDR3 sequence (DNA): TGTGCCAGCAGTTATCTTAGGGTTGGCGGGGCCAACGTCCTGACTTTC.

This sequence joins TRBV14 and TRBJ2-1; the D is unclear. Trimming shortened V by 2 bases and J by 4 bases, and 15 bases separated the two germline ends. The CDR3 consists of 16 residues. The germline V gene encodes CDR1 SGHDN and CDR2 FVKESK. In DNA form, the CDR3 reads TGTGCCAGCAGCCAACGCGGCCCTGGCCGATACAATGAGCAGTTCTTC. Its translation: CASSQRGPGRYNEQFF.

This chain links TRBV11-2 with TRBJ2-2, with no clear D. This CDR3 spans 12 amino acids. The V gene's germline CDR1 is SGHAT and CDR2 FQNNGV. V lost 5 bases and J 7 bases, leaving 8 bases between the germline ends. The CDR3 DNA sequence: TGTGCCAGCAGCGACCCAAGCGGGGAGCTGTTTTTT. Its protein product is CASSDPSGELFF. Drawing the rest from reference TRBV11-2 and TRBJ2-2, the complete variable domain is EAGVAQSPRYKIIEKRQSVAFWCNPISGHATLYWYQQILGQGPKLLIQFQNNGVVDDSQLPKDRFSAERLKGVDSTLKIQPAKLEDSAVYLCASSDPSGELFFGEGSRLTVL.

The chain employs TRBV18 and TRBJ2-1; D is unclear. Trimming removed 2 bases at V and 4 bases at J, with 12 bases between. This CDR3 has 15 amino acids. Germline V CDR1 and CDR2: KGHSH, LQKENI. As DNA, the CDR3 is TGTGCCAGCTCACCAATGGTAGCAGCTTACAATGAGCAGTTCTTC. It encodes CASSPMVAAYNEQFF.

J is TRBJ2-3 and V is TRBV27; D unclear. Germline V gives CDR1 MNHEY, CDR2 SMNVEV (reference sequence). Trimming left V 2 bases short and J 0 bases short, with 9 bases between. This CDR3 comprises 15 residues. This chain's CDR3 is CASSLLSWSTDTQYF. Written as DNA, the CDR3 is TGTGCCAGCAGTTTACTCAGCTGGAGCACAGATACGCAGTATTTT.

This chain joins TRBV11-3 and TRBJ2-1; TRBD2 matches 7 bases. J gave up 2 bases and V 1 base, and 2 bases lay outside the gene matches. The CDR3 is 15 residues long. The germline CDR1 and CDR2 sequences are SGHNT and YENEEA. The CDR3 nucleotides are TGTGCCAGCAGCTTAGGGGGGAGGGCCTACAATGAGCAGTTCTTC. Protein sequence: CASSLGGRAYNEQFF.